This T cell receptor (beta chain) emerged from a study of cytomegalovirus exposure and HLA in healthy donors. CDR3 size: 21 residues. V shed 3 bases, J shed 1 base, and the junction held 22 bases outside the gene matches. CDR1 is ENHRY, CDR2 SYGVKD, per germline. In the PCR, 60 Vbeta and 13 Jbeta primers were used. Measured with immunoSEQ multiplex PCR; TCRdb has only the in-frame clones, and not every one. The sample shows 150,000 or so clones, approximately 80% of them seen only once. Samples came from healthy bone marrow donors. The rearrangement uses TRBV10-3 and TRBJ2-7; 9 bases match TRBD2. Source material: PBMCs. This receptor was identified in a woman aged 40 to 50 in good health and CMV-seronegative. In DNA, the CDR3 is TGTGCCATCAGTGACCGCGACTTACTCCCTACTAGCGGGCGAAGTTCCTACGAGCAGTACTTC. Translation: CAISDRDLLPTSGRSSYEQYF.